These 31 T cell receptor beta chains share one sample of origin, sequenced in a study of T cells after yellow fever vaccination. TCRdb reprocessed the 5' RACE reads with MiXCR, giving one entry per CDR3 protein. The repertoire consists of 250,000 to 400,000 distinct CDR3 sequences, with 4.1% occurring once and the leading ten covering around 25%. The starting material was PBMCs, obtained 5 days after the yellow fever booster vaccination. These receptors originate from a man aged 18 to 29 who received the YFV17D yellow fever vaccine.

This clonotype was detected ten times or more. The rearrangement links TRBV7-2 to TRBJ2-5, with 11 nucleotides matching TRBD2. The germline gives CDR1 SGHTA, CDR2 FQGNSA. The length of the CDR3 is 16 residues. V was clipped by 4 bases and J by 7 bases; unmatched bases: 11. The CDR3 bases are TGTGCCAGCAGCTACACCGGGACTAGCGGTCTCGTGACCCAGTACTTC. It specifies CASSYTGTSGLVTQYF.

The sample holds a few counts of this clonotype. This rearrangement joins TRBV7-9 to TRBJ2-1, with no clear D. Germline assignment: CDR1 SEHNR and CDR2 FQNEAQ (reference sequence). V dropped 1 base and J dropped 12 bases, with 7 bases sitting between them. The CDR3 consists of 11 residues. In nucleotides, the CDR3 is TGTGCCAGCAGCTTAGAGTCGGTGCAGTTCTTC. The encoded protein is CASSLESVQFF.

This clonotype has just a few counts. V is TRBV7-3 and J is TRBJ2-7; D may match TRBD1 or TRBD2 (6 bases each). Trimming shortened V by 5 bases and J by 2 bases, and 13 bases separated the two germline ends. CDR3 size: 14 residues. Germline lookup yields CDR1 SGHTA and CDR2 FQGTGA. CDR3 amino acids: CASSTWGAPYEQYF. The CDR3 coding sequence is TGTGCCAGCAGCACATGGGGGGCACCCTACGAGCAGTACTTC.

This clonotype was detected a few times. This chain links TRBV7-2 with TRBJ2-3, with D uncertain. CDR1 is SGHTA, CDR2 FQGNSA, per germline. This CDR3 is 15 amino acids long. The ends were cut back, 5 bases at V and 1 base at J, with 13 bases in the middle. CDR3 protein: CASSPNFAGTDTQYF. The CDR3 DNA sequence: TGTGCCAGCAGCCCCAACTTCGCCGGCACAGATACGCAGTATTTT.

This rearrangement joins TRBV20-1 to TRBJ1-1; D might be TRBD1 (6 bases). CDR1 and CDR2 (germline): DFQATT, SNEGSKA (reference sequence). The CDR3 has 13 amino acids. Trimming removed 6 bases at V and 1 base at J, with 12 bases between. CDR3 loop: CSATGHTNTEAFF. CDR3 DNA: TGCAGTGCCACGGGACATACGAACACTGAAGCTTTCTTT.

This clonotype has only a few counts. The junction and the germline gene differ at one end; a read error may be behind it. This chain links TRBV10-3 with TRBJ2-1; weak D call: TRBD2 (5 bases). Germline CDR1 ENHRY, CDR2 SYGVKD. The CDR3 length is 16 residues. CDR3 region: CAISQVRGTSSNEQFF. In DNA form, the CDR3 reads TGTGCCATCAGCCAAGTCCGGGGAACTTCCTCCAATGAGCAGTTCTTC.

This clonotype was counted a few times. The chain uses TRBV6-5 and TRBJ2-3; 14 bases are a match to TRBD2. The CDR3 is made up of 18 amino acids. J was trimmed by 1 base and V by 6 bases; bases with no gene match: 9. The germline V gene encodes CDR1 MNHEY and CDR2 SVGAGI. The CDR3 sequence is CASSHGLAGGHRTDTQYF. In DNA, the CDR3 is TGTGCCAGCAGCCACGGACTAGCGGGGGGCCATCGCACAGATACGCAGTATTTT.

This clonotype occurred a few times. The V gene is TRBV12-3 or TRBV12-4, the J gene TRBJ2-1, with D maybe TRBD2 (5 bases). The CDR3 length is 13 residues. With 5 bases removed from V and 8 bases from J, the gap between germline ends came to 13 bases. The chain's CDR3 is CASSLIGGHEQFF. CDR3 DNA sequence: TGTGCCAGCAGTCTCATTGGAGGACATGAGCAGTTCTTC.

This clonotype was observed at least ten times. The J gene is TRBJ2-5, the V gene TRBV7-2, with D unresolved. This CDR3 comprises 15 residues. In germline, CDR1 is SGHTA, CDR2 FQGNSA. Trimming shortened V by 1 base and J by 1 base, and 10 bases separated the two germline ends. The CDR3 coding sequence is TGTGCCAGCAGCTTAGGGTCCCTGTTCCAAGAGACCCAGTACTTC. Translated: CASSLGSLFQETQYF. The whole variable domain, remainder taken from reference TRBV7-2 and TRBJ2-5, is GAGVSQSPSNKVTEKGKDVELRCDPISGHTALYWYRQSLGQGLEFLIYFQGNSAPDKSGLPSDRFSAERTGGSVSTLTIQRTQQEDSAVYLCASSLGSLFQETQYFGPGTRLLVL.

The table lists this clonotype with a few counts. The chain has TRBV5-4 and TRBJ2-1, with D maybe TRBD1 (5 bases). Deletions cut 1 base from V and 1 base from J, with 9 bases between. Germline CDR1 and CDR2: SGHNT and YYREEE (reference sequence). This CDR3 comprises 15 residues. For the CDR3, the DNA is TGTGCCAGCAGCTTGACGCAGGGATCCTACAATGAGCAGTTCTTC. Translated, it gives CASSLTQGSYNEQFF.

This chain joins TRBV28 and TRBJ1-5; 10 bases align to TRBD1. CDR1 and CDR2 (germline): MDHEN, SYDVKM. The CDR3 is 15 residues long. Germline trimming cut 4 bases from V and 6 bases from J; bases unmatched to any gene: 6. The CDR3 nucleotides read TGTGCCAGCAGTTACACCGGGACAGGGGTTCAGCCCCAGCATTTT. This translates into CASSYTGTGVQPQHF. Complete variable domain (other parts from reference TRBV28 and TRBJ1-5): DVKVTQSSRYLVKRTGEKVFLECVQDMDHENMFWYRQDPGLGLRLIYFSYDVKMKEKGDIPEGYSVSREKKERFSLILESASTNQTSMYLCASSYTGTGVQPQHFGDGTRLSIL.

Written as DNA, the CDR3 is TGTGCCAGCAGACGGGAGGGGAACGAGGCAAACTATGGCTACACCTTC. Its translation: CASRREGNEANYGYTF. The chain employs TRBV6-4 and TRBJ1-2; maybe TRBD1 (5 bases). The germline V and J ends were trimmed by 6 bases and 2 bases, with 19 bases remaining between them. Germline lookup yields CDR1 MRHNA and CDR2 SNTAGT. This CDR3 is built from 16 residues.

This clonotype has at least ten counts. The V and J genes are TRBV5-1 and TRBJ2-1, with 7 positions matching TRBD1. Looked up from germline, CDR1 is SGHRS and CDR2 is YFSETQ. V dropped 2 bases and J dropped 5; count of bases not matched to a gene: 13. The CDR3 loop spans 17 amino acids. CDR3 region: CASSFVPPGQINNEQFF. DNA for the CDR3: TGCGCCAGCAGCTTTGTACCACCGGGACAGATAAACAATGAGCAGTTCTTC.

A few counts support this clonotype. The V call is TRBV20-1, the J call TRBJ1-3; D not certain. This CDR3 contains 15 residues. Germline lookup yields CDR1 DFQATT and CDR2 SNEGSKA (reference sequence). Trimming cost V 5 bases and J 0 bases, with 14 bases left between them. CDR3 DNA: TGCAGTGCTCCCGGGCGGCCCAGCTCTGGAAACACCATATATTTT. It translates to CSAPGRPSSGNTIYF.

The chain joins TRBV12-3 or TRBV12-4 to TRBJ2-3, with 8 bases lining up with TRBD1. CDR3 size: 13 residues. Unmatched junction bases numbered 7, after V lost 10 bases and J lost 4 bases. The CDR3 bases are TGTGCCACACGGACAGGGAGCGCAGATACGCAGTATTTT. Amino acids: CATRTGSADTQYF.

DNA for the CDR3: TGCAGTGCTAGAGTGCAGTTAGCTGGAAACACCATATATTTT. This translates into CSARVQLAGNTIYF. The V call is TRBV20-1, the J call TRBJ1-3; no firm D call. The germline V gene encodes CDR1 DFQATT and CDR2 SNEGSKA (reference sequence). The CDR3 is 14 amino acids. V lost 1 base and J 2 bases, leaving 9 bases between the germline ends.

At least ten counts were recorded for this clonotype. V gene TRBV20-1 combines with J gene TRBJ2-3; 10 nucleotides match TRBD1. This CDR3 is 17 amino acids long. Trimming cost V 1 base and J 2 bases; bases outside gene matches: 9. Germline V gene sequence: CDR1 DFQATT, CDR2 SNEGSKA (reference sequence). CDR3 sequence (DNA): TGCAGTGCTAGAGGCCCCAGACAGGGGGCTTTCACAGATACGCAGTATTTT. This translates into CSARGPRQGAFTDTQYF.

Comments on this clonotype: This may come from a read error, since a much larger clone is one base off. This chain uses TRBV29-1 with TRBJ2-3; 9 bases are a match to TRBD1. The V gene's germline CDR1 is SQVTM and CDR2 ANQGSEA. Losses at the gene ends were 5 bases for V and 6 bases for J; bases not matched to a gene: 12. CDR3 length: 15 amino acids. DNA of the CDR3: TGCAGCGTTAGCAACACAGGGGGCGAGGGGGATACGCAGTATTTT. It translates to CSVSNTGGEGDTQYF.

The table lists this clonotype with a few counts. The J gene is TRBJ1-4, the V gene TRBV25-1; D not certain. Per germline, CDR1 MGHDK and CDR2 SYGVNS. Trimming left V 7 bases short and J 5 bases short, with 8 bases between. This CDR3 region has 12 residues. The CDR3 nucleotides read TGTGCCAGCAACACAAGGAATGAAAAACTGTTTTTT. Amino acids: CASNTRNEKLFF. The complete variable domain, with remaining parts taken from reference TRBV25-1 and TRBJ1-4, reads EADIYQTPRYLVIGTGKKITLECSQTMGHDKMYWYQQDPGMELHLIHYSYGVNSTEKGDLSSESTVSRIRTEHFPLTLESARPSHTSQYLCASNTRNEKLFFGSGTQLSVL.

Points on this clonotype: This sequence may be a read error, since a much larger clone differs from it by one base. The chain recombines TRBV5-1 with TRBJ2-2; D call uncertain. V was clipped by 0 bases and J by 6 bases, with 12 bases between them. Germline V gene lookup returns CDR1 SGHRS and CDR2 YFSETQ. The CDR3 is 15 residues long. CDR3 nucleotides: TGCGCCAGCAGCTTGGCTGGGGTCAACTCCGGGGAGCTGTTTTTT. This codes for CASSLAGVNSGELFF.

This clonotype was observed a handful of times. V is TRBV4-3 and J is TRBJ1-3, with D hard to call. The V gene's germline CDR1 is LGHNA and CDR2 YSLEER. The CDR3 is made up of 14 amino acids. The V and J ends lost 1 base and 3 bases respectively, with 7 bases between them. The CDR3 region is CASSQVYGGNTIYF. As DNA, the CDR3 is TGCGCCAGCAGCCAAGTTTACGGTGGAAACACCATATATTTT.

A few counts support this clonotype. CDR3 DNA: TGCAGTGCTAGAGATCGGGCGGGGGAGACCCAGTACTTC. Translated: CSARDRAGETQYF. The V call is TRBV20-1, the J call TRBJ2-5; tentative D call: TRBD2 (6 bases). Germline-derived CDR1 and CDR2 are DFQATT and SNEGSKA (reference sequence). The CDR3 runs 13 residues. Trimming stripped 0 bases from V and 5 bases from J, with 10 bases between.

The gene calls are TRBV12-3 or TRBV12-4 and TRBJ2-2, with 7 bases aligning to TRBD1. Trimming removed 7 bases from V and 7 bases from J; junction bases left unmatched: 12. This CDR3 contains 15 residues. The CDR3 DNA follows: TGTGCCAGCACCCCAGGGGGACCGCGTAGCGGGGAGCTGTTTTTT. The encoded protein is CASTPGGPRSGELFF.

This chain links TRBV7-9 with TRBJ2-2; 9 bases match TRBD2. Germline assignment: CDR1 SEHNR and CDR2 FQNEAQ (reference sequence). The CDR3 sequence is 17 residues long. V gave up 5 bases and J gave up 4 bases; unmatched junction bases: 11. In DNA form, the CDR3 reads TGTGCCAGCAGCCTCGAGGCGGGGGGGCGAGGCACCGGGGAGCTGTTTTTT. Protein product: CASSLEAGGRGTGELFF.

This clonotype was counted only a few times. The chain joins TRBV6-1 to TRBJ2-2; D might be TRBD2 (6 bases). Trimming took off 10 bases at V and 4 bases at J, with 19 bases between the two ends. The CDR3 runs to 15 residues. CDR1 is MNHNS and CDR2 is SASEGT in the germline V gene. The CDR3: CATPLRGPSTGELFF. CDR3 DNA sequence: TGTGCCACCCCACTGCGGGGCCCGAGCACCGGGGAGCTGTTTTTT.

This clonotype was detected only a few times. The chain couples TRBV7-9 to TRBJ2-3; tentatively, D is TRBD2 (5 bases). Trimming took 5 bases from V and 2 from J, leaving 14 bases between them. The germline CDR1 and CDR2 sequences are SEHNR and FQNEAQ (reference sequence). There are 15 residues in the CDR3. This chain's CDR3 is CASSPGITLTDTQYF. The DNA of the CDR3 is TGTGCCAGCAGCCCCGGGATCACCCTCACAGATACGCAGTATTTT.

In this sample, this clonotype turned up many times. The V call is TRBV11-1, the J call TRBJ2-3; tentatively, D is TRBD1 (5 bases). Germline V gene data show CDR1 as SGHAT and CDR2 as FQDESV (reference sequence). V was cut by 6 bases and J by 5 bases, with 9 bases left in between. The CDR3 has 12 amino acids. CDR3 residues: CASRSTVDTQYF. DNA for the CDR3: TGTGCCAGCAGGTCGACAGTAGATACGCAGTATTTT.

There are many counts of this clonotype. V and J are TRBV29-1 and TRBJ2-6; D might be TRBD1 (6 bases). Deletions cut 2 bases from V and 3 bases from J, with 14 bases between. The CDR3 length is 16 residues. CDR1 is SQVTM, CDR2 ANQGSEA, per germline. The CDR3 here is CSVESQGSSGANVLTF. CDR3 nucleotide sequence: TGCAGCGTTGAAAGCCAGGGGAGTAGTGGGGCCAACGTCCTGACTTTC.

CDR3 DNA sequence: TGTGCCAGCAGCCAAGGGGTGGTGGCAGGCTCTGAAGCTTTCTTT. Amino acids: CASSQGVVAGSEAFF. The V and J genes are TRBV4-2 and TRBJ1-1; D is unresolved. The CDR3 sequence is 15 residues long. The V gene lost 1 base and the J gene lost 6 bases, with 15 bases spanning the gap. CDR1 and CDR2 (germline): LGHNA, YNFKEQ.

The gene calls are TRBV19 and TRBJ1-5; D gene unclear. This CDR3 region has 12 residues. V was clipped by 4 bases and J by 11 bases, with 12 bases between them. Looked up from germline, CDR1 is LNHDA and CDR2 is SQIVND (reference sequence). The CDR3 nucleotides are TGTGCCAGTAGTACCCCCGCCGGGGCCCAGCATTTT. This translates into CASSTPAGAQHF.

This clonotype was picked up many times. The rearrangement links TRBV11-2 to TRBJ1-1; D may be TRBD1 (6 bases). Germline values: CDR1 SGHAT, CDR2 FQNNGV. The CDR3 length is 14 residues. Trimming removed 3 bases from V and 4 bases from J, with 12 bases in between. The CDR3 region has the DNA TGTGCCAGCAGCTTCCCCAGGGGAGGCACTGAAGCTTTCTTT. This translates into CASSFPRGGTEAFF.